One and the same sample provided the 9 T cell receptor beta chains below, sequenced in a study of blood T cell repertoires in COVID-19. Sequenced by immunoSEQ multiplex PCR; TCRdb stores in-frame clones only, minus some. Among around 390,000 clones, about 87% were seen once, and the ten largest hold roughly 10%. Sequencing was carried out using PBMCs or T cells enriched from blood (not recorded which). The receptors derive from a woman between 45 and 65 years old who had recovered from COVID-19.

As for this clone: Its ends do not fully match the called genes, so a read error is possible. This sequence joins TRBV7-7 and TRBJ2-1, with D perhaps matching TRBD1 (5 bases). The CDR3 length is 13 residues. The germline gives CDR1 SSHAT, CDR2 FNYEAQ (reference sequence). The CDR3 DNA sequence: TGTGCTAGCAGCCCTACCCTTAAGGGGGAGCAGTTCTTC. It translates to CASSPTLKGEQFF.

The rearrangement joins TRBV4-3 to TRBJ2-5, with TRBD1 identical over 7 bases. The CDR3 is made up of 14 amino acids. With 3 bases clipped from V and 5 bases from J, the junction kept 6 bases outside the gene matches. The germline V gene has CDR1 LGHNA and CDR2 YSLEER. CDR3 sequence (DNA): TGCGCCAGCAGCCAGGGACAGACCTCGGAGACCCAGTACTTC. Its translation is CASSQGQTSETQYF.

V and J are TRBV5-5 and TRBJ1-1, with 10 bases that match TRBD1. Germline V lookup: CDR1 SGHKS, CDR2 YYEKEE (reference sequence). The V gene end was trimmed by 3 bases and the J gene end by 0 bases; junction bases not matched to a gene: 2. The CDR3 has 15 residues. Written as DNA, the CDR3 is TGTGCCAGCAGCTCGGGACAGGGGTTGAACACTGAAGCTTTCTTT. Amino acids: CASSSGQGLNTEAFF.

The CDR3 spells CSASGPGGDTQYF. CDR3 nucleotides: TGCAGTGCTAGTGGACCTGGAGGAGATACGCAGTATTTT. The rearrangement links TRBV20-1 to TRBJ2-3, with D possibly matching TRBD2 (5 bases). Trimming left V 3 bases short and J 5 bases short, with 12 bases between. Germline lookup yields CDR1 DFQATT and CDR2 SNEGSKA (reference sequence). CDR3 length: 13 residues.

The rearrangement uses TRBV25-1 and TRBJ1-2; a weak D match, TRBD1 (6 bases). Germline V gene sequence: CDR1 MGHDK, CDR2 SYGVNS. V dropped 10 bases and J dropped 7 bases, with 16 bases sitting between them. The CDR3 covers 12 residues. The CDR3 region has the DNA TGTGCCACCGGAGAGCAGGGGTTTGGCTACACCTTC. Translating gives CATGEQGFGYTF.

The chain links TRBV28 to TRBJ2-7, with 10 bases lining up with TRBD1. The CDR3 is made up of 14 amino acids. Germline-derived CDR1 and CDR2 are MDHEN and SYDVKM. J was trimmed by 6 bases and V by 5 bases; bases with no gene match: 7. The CDR3 DNA sequence: TGTGCCAGCAGTACCGGGACAGGGGTACTCGAGCAGTACTTC. Amino acids: CASSTGTGVLEQYF.

Comment on this clone: A much larger clone is a single base away; this may be a read error. The chain carries TRBV5-6 and TRBJ1-1; 7 nucleotides line up with TRBD1. Trimming removed 1 base from V and 3 bases from J; junction bases left unmatched: 0. The CDR3 length is 13 residues. The germline V gene encodes CDR1 SGHDT and CDR2 YYEEEE. CDR3 DNA sequence: TGTGCCAGCAGCTTGACAGGGGACACTGAAGCTTTCTTT. It codes for CASSLTGDTEAFF.

This sequence joins TRBV7-2 and TRBJ2-7; 10 nucleotides line up with TRBD2. Germline CDR1 SGHTA, CDR2 FQGNSA. Trimming removed 2 bases from V and 6 bases from J; junction bases left unmatched: 7. This CDR3 is 15 amino acids long. The CDR3 nucleotides are TGTGCCAGCAGCTTAAGAGCGGGGGGGATTGGCGAGCAGTACTTC. Translated, it gives CASSLRAGGIGEQYF.

The chain carries TRBV5-1 and TRBJ1-4; the match to TRBD1 covers 8 bases. The J segment lost 6 bases and the V segment lost 4 bases, leaving 5 bases of the junction unmatched. Germline CDR1 SGHRS, CDR2 YFSETQ. The CDR3 contains 14 residues. CDR3 protein: CASSPGGRDEKLFF. In nucleotides, the CDR3 is TGCGCCAGCAGCCCAGGGGGCAGGGATGAAAAACTGTTTTTT.